This passage covers 22 T cell receptor beta chains from one sample sequenced in a study of blood T cell repertoires in COVID-19. Method: immunoSEQ multiplex PCR; TCRdb's copy keeps in-frame clones and lacks some. The sample consists of around 260,000 clones, approximately 91% of them appearing once. The sequencing input was peripheral blood. All receptors come from a woman between 25 and 40 years old with COVID-19, enrolled during active disease.

The gene calls are TRBV2 and TRBJ1-1; D not resolved. Trimming pared 4 bases from V and 4 bases from J, leaving 7 bases between. Per germline, CDR1 SNHLY and CDR2 FYNNEI. The CDR3 totals 12 residues. The CDR3 spells CASSVRGTEAFF. The CDR3 DNA reads as TGTGCCAGCAGTGTGAGAGGCACTGAAGCTTTCTTT.

V is TRBV3-1 (or the pseudogene TRBV3-2) and J is TRBJ2-5; 11 nucleotides line up with TRBD2. CDR3 length equals 16 residues. Germline V gene lookup returns CDR1 LGHDT and CDR2 YNNKEL (reference sequence). V was pared by 3 bases and J by 4 bases, with 7 bases of the junction left unmatched. CDR3 nucleotide sequence: TGTGCCAGCAGCCAGCAGCCGGGACTAGCGGCAGAGACCCAGTACTTC. Translated: CASSQQPGLAAETQYF.

This CDR3 reads CATSDSGTGLTDTQYF. The CDR3 DNA reads as TGTGCCACCAGTGACAGCGGGACTGGCCTTACAGATACGCAGTATTTT. The chain recombines TRBV24-1 with TRBJ2-3; 7 bases fit TRBD2. CDR1 and CDR2 (germline): KGHDR, SFDVKD. The CDR3 extends over 16 amino acids. The trim removed 4 bases at V and 3 bases at J, leaving 9 bases unmatched.

This rearrangement joins TRBV29-1 to TRBJ2-1, with 12 bases that match TRBD2. Per the germline V gene, CDR1 is SQVTM and CDR2 is ANQGSEA. The CDR3 loop spans 17 amino acids. Trimming removed 4 bases from V and 9 bases from J; junction bases left unmatched: 16. Here the CDR3 reads CSVALYRYLAGGGEQFF. CDR3 bases: TGCAGCGTTGCCTTGTATAGGTACCTAGCGGGAGGGGGTGAGCAGTTCTTC.

The CDR3 region has the DNA TGTGCCAGCAGTCCCTTCTCCGACAGGACCTATGGCTACACCTTC. This codes for CASSPFSDRTYGYTF. This chain links TRBV6-5 with TRBJ1-2; D perhaps matches TRBD1 (6 bases). This CDR3 has 15 residues. Deletions cut 5 bases from V and 4 bases from J, with 17 bases between. Germline CDR1 MNHEY, CDR2 SVGAGI.

CDR3 in amino acids: CASICWQSSGNTIYF. CDR3 coding DNA: TGCGCCAGCATATGTTGGCAGTCCTCTGGAAACACCATATATTTT. The rearrangement links TRBV5-1 to TRBJ1-3, with D unclear. V was clipped by 6 bases and J by 0 bases, with 13 bases between them. The CDR3 has 15 amino acids. CDR1 is SGHRS and CDR2 is YFSETQ in the germline V gene.

V and J are TRBV9 and TRBJ2-7, with a weak D call TRBD2 (5 bases). The CDR3 spans 12 residues. The ends were cut back, 4 bases at V and 7 bases at J, with 12 bases in the middle. Germline CDR1 SGDLS, CDR2 YYNGEE. The CDR3 DNA reads TGTGCCAGCAGCAGGACTGGGATTGAGCAGTACTTC. Amino acids: CASSRTGIEQYF.

The chain combines TRBV4-1 with TRBJ1-3; 9 bases line up with TRBD1. This CDR3 is 16 amino acids long. Germline loops: CDR1 MGHRA, CDR2 YSYEKL. The ends lost 3 bases at V and 4 bases at J; junction bases unmatched: 7. The CDR3 DNA is TGCGCCAGCAGCCATGTCTCGGGACAGGGAGGAAACACCATATATTTT. This gives the protein CASSHVSGQGGNTIYF.

The chain uses TRBV7-8 and TRBJ2-5; D perhaps matches TRBD1 (6 bases). The CDR3 totals 15 residues. Deletions cut 5 bases from V and 0 bases from J, with 13 bases between. CDR1 and CDR2 (germline): SGHVS, FQNEAQ. In DNA, the CDR3 is TGTGCCAGCAGCACCGGACAGCCGCACCAAGAGACCCAGTACTTC. Residues: CASSTGQPHQETQYF.

This chain connects TRBV24-1 to TRBJ2-4; D possibly corresponds to TRBD2 (5 bases). Germline V gene sequence: CDR1 KGHDR, CDR2 SFDVKD. V was clipped by 0 bases and J by 2 bases, with 25 bases between them. This CDR3 contains 21 residues. The CDR3 region has the DNA TGTGCCACCAGTGATTTGCGGGGTGACCAGCGTCTCGACGGGCCCAAAAACATTCAGTACTTC. This codes for CATSDLRGDQRLDGPKNIQYF.

DNA for the CDR3: TGTGCCTGGAGTAGTAGTAGCAATCAGCCCCAGCATTTT. Translation: CAWSSSSNQPQHF. V usage is TRBV30 and J usage is TRBJ1-5; D gene uncertain. CDR1 is GTSNPN and CDR2 is SVGIG in the germline V gene (reference sequence). Between the trimmed V and J ends, which lost 2 bases and 0 bases, there was a span of 5 bases. The length of the CDR3 is 13 residues.

The chain joins TRBV9 to TRBJ1-6; no clear D gene. From germline, CDR1 is SGDLS and CDR2 YYNGEE. Trimming stripped 4 bases from V and 7 bases from J, with 15 bases between. CDR3 length: 15 amino acids. CDR3 in DNA: TGTGCCAGCAGCCCCCGGGGTCAGCAGAATTCACCCCTCCACTTT. Amino acids: CASSPRGQQNSPLHF.

The chain is built from TRBV5-1 and TRBJ2-1; 9 nucleotides line up with TRBD2. The CDR3 runs to 16 residues. CDR1 is SGHRS, CDR2 YFSETQ, per germline. V shed 2 bases and J 2 bases; nucleotides not matched to a gene: 5. CDR3 region: CASSFGPSGTYNEQFF. Written as DNA, the CDR3 is TGCGCCAGCAGCTTCGGCCCTAGCGGGACCTACAATGAGCAGTTCTTC.

This chain's CDR3 is CASSGLSGVNTEAFF. For the CDR3, the DNA is TGCGCCAGCAGTGGCCTATCGGGGGTGAACACTGAAGCTTTCTTT. The chain carries TRBV5-1 and TRBJ1-1; perhaps TRBD1 as D (5 bases). Trimming shortened V by 5 bases and J by 0 bases, and 14 bases separated the two germline ends. The germline gives CDR1 SGHRS, CDR2 YFSETQ. The CDR3 loop spans 15 amino acids.

The chain is built from TRBV28 and TRBJ2-1, with 11 bases fitting TRBD2. The V segment lost 4 bases and the J segment 4 bases; nucleotides outside the gene matches: 3. Germline CDR1 is MDHEN and CDR2 is SYDVKM. CDR3 size: 15 residues. As DNA, the CDR3 is TGTGCCAGCAGTTCCCGACTAGCGGGGTACAATGAGCAGTTCTTC. Its translation: CASSSRLAGYNEQFF.

The chain is built from TRBV6-5 and TRBJ1-2, with unresolved D. This CDR3 has 14 residues. Germline loops: CDR1 MNHEY, CDR2 SVGAGI. V was pared by 11 bases and J by 4 bases, with 20 bases between. As DNA, the CDR3 is TGTGCCGCAGGCCGCAGTCTCGATATCTATGGCTACACCTTC. Translated, it gives CAAGRSLDIYGYTF.

The chain has TRBV5-4 and TRBJ2-2; D is possibly TRBD2 (5 bases). The CDR3 loop spans 13 amino acids. V dropped 4 bases and J dropped 7 bases, with 11 bases sitting between them. Germline V gene lookup returns CDR1 SGHNT and CDR2 YYREEE (reference sequence). The CDR3 DNA reads as TGTGCCAGCAGCCCCCCCCGGGGCGGGGAGCTGTTTTTT. Protein product: CASSPPRGGELFF.

The CDR3 DNA reads TGTGCCAGCAGTTATTTCAGGGGATCTAATGAAAAACTGTTTTTT. Its translation is CASSYFRGSNEKLFF. This rearrangement joins TRBV6-5 to TRBJ1-4, with D possibly being TRBD1 (6 bases). CDR1 is MNHEY, CDR2 SVGAGI, per germline. The V and J ends lost 3 bases and 3 bases respectively, with 11 bases between them. The CDR3 runs 15 residues.

This rearrangement joins TRBV19 to TRBJ1-1; D is ambiguous. The germline gives CDR1 LNHDA, CDR2 SQIVND (reference sequence). Trimming stripped 2 bases from V and 2 bases from J, with 12 bases between. The CDR3 has 15 residues. This CDR3 reads CASSIPDKFNTEAFF. The CDR3, as DNA: TGTGCCAGTAGTATACCCGACAAGTTTAACACTGAAGCTTTCTTT.

This clone was seen a single time. V usage is TRBV5-4 and J usage is TRBJ1-2; possible D gene TRBD1, 6 bases. There are 13 residues in the CDR3. Trimming removed 0 bases from V and 9 bases from J, with 12 bases in between. Per germline, CDR1 SGHNT and CDR2 YYREEE (reference sequence). The DNA for the CDR3 is TGTGCCAGCAGCTTGGAGCAGGGGAATAGCTACACCTTC. Its translation: CASSLEQGNSYTF.

This sequence joins TRBV15 and TRBJ1-5; a weak D match, TRBD1 (5 bases). The V and J ends lost 0 bases and 0 bases respectively, with 9 bases between them. CDR3 size: 16 residues. The germline gives CDR1 LNHNV, CDR2 YYDKDF (reference sequence). CDR3 nucleotide sequence: TGTGCCACCAGCAGAGATAAGGGGTTTAGCAATCAGCCCCAGCATTTT. This translates into CATSRDKGFSNQPQHF. Looking up the rest from reference TRBV15 and TRBJ1-5 gives the full variable domain: DAMVIQNPRYQVTQFGKPVTLSCSQTLNHNVMYWYQQKSSQAPKLLFHYYDKDFNNEADTPDNFQSRRPNTSFCFLDIRSPGLGDTAMYLCATSRDKGFSNQPQHFGDGTRLSIL.

The chain combines TRBV6-5 with TRBJ1-4; 7 bases are shared with TRBD1. V was pared by 6 bases and J by 5 bases, with 9 bases of the junction left unmatched. The CDR3 sequence is 15 residues long. Germline V gene lookup returns CDR1 MNHEY and CDR2 SVGAGI. The CDR3 sequence is CASRDTGTANEKLFF. The CDR3 nucleotides read TGTGCCAGCAGGGACACCGGGACAGCGAATGAAAAACTGTTTTTT.